This T cell receptor (beta chain) appears in the sequencing data of a study of OX40 agonist ivuxolimab in advanced cancers. The CDR3 consists of 14 residues. Germline V gene data show CDR1 as MGHDK and CDR2 as SYGVNS. The germline V and J ends were trimmed by 2 bases and 4 bases, with 12 bases remaining between them. Clones were sequenced by immunoSEQ multiplex PCR, and TCRdb holds only the in-frame ones, with some missing. Of around 37,000 clones listed, around nine tenths are singletons. Sequencing was performed on CD4+ or CD8+ T cells sorted from blood, taken in a trial of the OX40 agonist ivuxolimab. This TCR came from an adult with an advanced solid tumor such as melanoma, head and neck, liver or kidney cancer. The rearrangement joins TRBV25-1 to TRBJ2-7, with D maybe TRBD2 (7 bases). The DNA of the CDR3 is TGTGCCAGCAGTGAAGGGGGGGCGGGATACGAGCAGTACTTC. It yields the protein CASSEGGAGYEQYF.